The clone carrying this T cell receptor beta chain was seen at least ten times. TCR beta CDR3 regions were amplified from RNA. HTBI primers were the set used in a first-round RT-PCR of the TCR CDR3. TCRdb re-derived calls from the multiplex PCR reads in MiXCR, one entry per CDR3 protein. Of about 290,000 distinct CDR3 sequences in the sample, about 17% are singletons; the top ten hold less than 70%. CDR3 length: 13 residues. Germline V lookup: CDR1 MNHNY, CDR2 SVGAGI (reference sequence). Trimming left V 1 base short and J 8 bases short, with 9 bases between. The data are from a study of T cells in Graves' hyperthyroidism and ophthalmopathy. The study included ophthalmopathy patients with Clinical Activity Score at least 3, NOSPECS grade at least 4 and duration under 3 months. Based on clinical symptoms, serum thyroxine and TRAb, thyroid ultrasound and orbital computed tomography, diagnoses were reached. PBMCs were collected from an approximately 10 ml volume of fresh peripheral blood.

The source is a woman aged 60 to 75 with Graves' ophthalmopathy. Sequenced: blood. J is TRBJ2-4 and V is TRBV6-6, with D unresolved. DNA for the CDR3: TGTGCCAGCAGTTACTTAGTTAGGGACATTCAGTACTTC. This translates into CASSYLVRDIQYF.